Here is one T cell receptor (beta chain) with its context. What antigen it recognizes has not been identified. No much larger clone is present one base from it, and per-base qualities are unavailable. Enrolling through a virtual design, the prospective study's participants ranged in age from roughly 18 to 89 years and lived across roughly 23 United States geographic areas. In the prospective study, participants were assigned to cohorts based on the clinical history participants reported in a screening survey and a study questionnaire. Mobile phlebotomists in the prospective study collected whole blood, serum and a nasopharyngeal or oropharyngeal swab from every participant. Prospective study participants could optionally give additional blood draws and questionnaires over an approximately 2-month period. Prospective study blood samples were shipped either frozen or at room temperature before DNA extraction.

Trimming leaves V shorter by 5 bases and J shorter by 6 bases, with the junction holding 4 bases beyond the gene matches. The germline V gene (reference sequence) sets CDR1 to SGHAT and CDR2 to FQDESV. There are 15 amino acids in the CDR3, from cysteine to phenylalanine inclusive. Only the CDR3 DNA is retained, 45 bases long and in frame from the first base. The sample originates from a study of blood T cell repertoires in COVID-19 (dated by TCRdb to 2019 to 2021). About the study as a whole: Collaborator samples came from the United States, Italy and Spain and covered acute and convalescent phases of COVID-19. The material from the prospective study consisted of cDNA or gDNA derived from T cells, B-cell-depleted T cells, or PBMCs. Deeply sampled blood TCRbeta repertoires from subjects exposed to, actively infected with, or recovered from COVID-19 were included in the dataset. The repertoires were released in a freely available public database meant as a resource for research on the immune response to SARS-CoV-2. Samples came from the ongoing ImmuneRACE study (first 160 participants) plus 1,254 subjects from 6 global collaborators. Sample metadata almost always included a de-identified subject ID, COVID-19 status, age in years and sex. HLA class I and class II types, where available, came from metadata supplied by the sample provider rather than from assay-based typing. Study-wide conclusions, independent of this receptor: Clinical and demographic metadata were provided uncurated, with the amount varying by source and participant.

TCRbeta CDR3 regions were amplified from genomic DNA by means of the immunoSEQ Assay, a bias-controlled multiplex PCR. In the authors' own workflow: Within the assay, amplification of reference gene primers was used to estimate how many nucleated cells each sample contained. Sequence reads were collapsed and filtered to measure the absolute abundance of every unique TCRbeta CDR3 rearrangement. For each sample, productive Simpson clonality was calculated as the square root of Simpson's diversity index over productive rearrangements. The immuneACCESS repertoire file appears here via TCRdb, limited to in-frame rearrangements. These files lack a portion of the clones; in checked studies, under half of the deficit traces to unresolved V genes, and the cause of the others is not known. That table supplies the V and J calls and clone size; D and trimming were determined from the DNA. The sample has roughly 300,000 clones on record, 80% to 90% of them singletons. The ten largest clonotypes hold approximately 4% of the sample.

Sequenced input: PBMCs or T cells enriched from blood (not recorded which). The rearrangement combines TRBV11-1 with TRBJ2-7; 16 central bases correspond to TRBD2. The TCR sequence derives from a middle-aged woman with acute COVID-19. The DNA reads as follows: TGTGCCAGCAGCGGGACTAGCGGGGGGGCCGGCGAGCAGTACTTC. Its coded protein is CASSGTSGGAGEQYF.